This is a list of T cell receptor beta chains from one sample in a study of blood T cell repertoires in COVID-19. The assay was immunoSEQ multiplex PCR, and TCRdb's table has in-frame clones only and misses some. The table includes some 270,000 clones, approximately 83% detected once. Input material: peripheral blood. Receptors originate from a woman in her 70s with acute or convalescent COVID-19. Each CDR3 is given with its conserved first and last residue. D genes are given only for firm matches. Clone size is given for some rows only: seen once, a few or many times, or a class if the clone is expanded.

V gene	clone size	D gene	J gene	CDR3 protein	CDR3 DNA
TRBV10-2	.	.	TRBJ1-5	CASSDQGGQPQHF	TGCGCCAGCAGCGATCAGGGTGGGCAGCCCCAGCATTTT
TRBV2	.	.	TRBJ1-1	CASSGDSAEAFF	TGTGCCAGCAGCGGGGACTCGGCTGAAGCTTTCTTT
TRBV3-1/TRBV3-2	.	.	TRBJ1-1	CASSQHGNTEAFF	TGTGCCAGCAGCCAACACGGGAACACTGAAGCTTTCTTT
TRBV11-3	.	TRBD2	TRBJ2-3	CASSPGPGLAGGFSTDTQYF	TGTGCCAGCAGCCCCGGACCTGGACTAGCGGGGGGGTTTAGCACAGATACGCAGTATTTT
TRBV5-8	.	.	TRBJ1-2	CASTLGRGYGYTF	TGTGCCAGCACCCTTGGGCGGGGCTATGGCTACACCTTC
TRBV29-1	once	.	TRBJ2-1	CSVEPSTRTYNEQFF	TGCAGCGTGGAGCCGTCAACTAGGACCTACAATGAGCAGTTCTTC
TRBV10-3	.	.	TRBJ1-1	CAISYTGTNTEAFF	TGTGCCATCAGCTATACAGGGACGAACACTGAAGCTTTCTTT
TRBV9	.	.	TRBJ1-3	CASSTHRQARPSGNTIYF	TGTGCCAGCAGCACTCACCGACAGGCCAGACCCTCTGGAAACACCATATATTTT
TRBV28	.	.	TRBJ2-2	CASSLDSTNTGELFF	TGTGCCAGCAGCTTGGACAGTACGAACACCGGGGAGCTGTTTTTT
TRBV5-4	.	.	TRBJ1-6	CASSISSYNSPLHF	TGTGCCAGCAGTATCAGCTCCTATAATTCACCCCTCCACTTT
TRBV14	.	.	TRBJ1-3	CASSPLGGSSSGNTIYF	TGTGCCAGCAGCCCCTTGGGGGGGAGCAGCTCTGGAAACACCATATATTTT
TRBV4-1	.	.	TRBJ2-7	CASSQESGSPYEQYF	TGCGCCAGCAGCCAAGAGTCAGGTTCCCCCTACGAGCAGTACTTC
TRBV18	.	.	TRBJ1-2	CASSPLTGYYGYTF	TGTGCCAGCTCACCCCTGACAGGCTACTATGGCTACACCTTC
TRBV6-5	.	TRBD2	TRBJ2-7	CASRGTAGGVYEQYF	TGTGCCAGCAGGGGAACCGCGGGAGGGGTCTACGAGCAGTACTTC
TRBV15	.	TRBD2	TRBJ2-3	CATSNGLAGAADTQYF	TGTGCCACCAGCAATGGACTAGCGGGGGCGGCGGATACGCAGTATTTT
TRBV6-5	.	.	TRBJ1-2	CASKATGGYGYTF	TGTGCCAGCAAGGCTACGGGTGGCTATGGCTACACCTTC
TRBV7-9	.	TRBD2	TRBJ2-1	CASSLGLGLAGVDNEQFF	TGTGCCAGCAGCTTAGGCTTGGGACTAGCGGGGGTGGACAATGAGCAGTTCTTC
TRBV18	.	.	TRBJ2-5	CASSPKQGIRKTQYF	TGTGCCAGCTCACCGAAACAGGGTATTAGGAAGACCCAGTACTTC
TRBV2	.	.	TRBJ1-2	CASSPNRVPTYGYTF	TGTGCCAGCAGTCCAAACAGGGTCCCGACCTATGGCTACACCTTC
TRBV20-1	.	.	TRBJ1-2	CSASRRSNYGYTF	TGCAGTGCTAGTCGGCGGTCTAACTATGGCTACACCTTC
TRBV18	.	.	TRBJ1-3	CASSLGPGSNTIYF	TGTGCCAGCTCACTCGGCCCAGGGTCGAACACCATATATTTT
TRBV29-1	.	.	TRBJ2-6	CSVASSGANVLTF	TGCAGCGTTGCTAGCTCTGGGGCCAACGTCCTGACTTTC
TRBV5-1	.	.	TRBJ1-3	CASSLATTPGNTIYF	TGCGCCAGCAGCTTGGCGACTACACCTGGAAACACCATATATTTT
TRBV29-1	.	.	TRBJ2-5	CSVSTGRAQYF	TGCAGCGTTTCGACGGGAAGGGCCCAGTACTTC
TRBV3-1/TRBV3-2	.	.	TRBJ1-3	CASSQVPGLSGNTIYF	TGTGCCAGCAGCCAAGTTCCAGGGCTCTCTGGAAACACCATATATTTT
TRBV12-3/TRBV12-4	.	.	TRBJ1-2	CASSSGRGYGYTF	TGTGCCAGCAGTTCGGGGAGGGGATATGGCTACACCTTC
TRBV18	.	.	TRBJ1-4	CASSPPGEVGEKLFF	TGTGCCAGCTCACCCCCCGGGGAGGTTGGTGAAAAACTGTTTTTT
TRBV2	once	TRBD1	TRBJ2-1	CASSGGTGVDEQFF	TGTGCCAGCAGTGGTGGGACAGGAGTTGATGAGCAGTTCTTC
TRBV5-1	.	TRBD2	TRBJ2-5	CASTPGRQGGGAQYF	TGCGCCAGCACCCCCGGTAGGCAGGGCGGGGGAGCCCAGTACTTC
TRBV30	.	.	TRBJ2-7	CAWSNAIREQYF	TGTGCCTGGAGTAACGCGATACGCGAGCAGTACTTC
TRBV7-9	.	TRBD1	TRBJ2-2	CASSLERDRPGELFF	TGTGCCAGCAGCTTGGAAAGGGACAGGCCCGGGGAGCTGTTTTTT